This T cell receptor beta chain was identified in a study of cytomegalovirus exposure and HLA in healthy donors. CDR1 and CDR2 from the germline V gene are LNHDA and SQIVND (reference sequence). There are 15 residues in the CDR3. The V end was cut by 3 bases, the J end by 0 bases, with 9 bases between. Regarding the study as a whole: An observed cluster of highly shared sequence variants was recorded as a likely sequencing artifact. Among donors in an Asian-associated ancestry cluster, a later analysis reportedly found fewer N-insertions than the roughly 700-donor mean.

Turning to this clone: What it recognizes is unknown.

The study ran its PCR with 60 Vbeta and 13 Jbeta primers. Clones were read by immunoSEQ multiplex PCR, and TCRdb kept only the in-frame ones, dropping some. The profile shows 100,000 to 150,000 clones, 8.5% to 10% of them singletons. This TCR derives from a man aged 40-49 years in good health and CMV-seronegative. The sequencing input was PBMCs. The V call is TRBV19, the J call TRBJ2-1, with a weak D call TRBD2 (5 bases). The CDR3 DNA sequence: TGTGCCAGTAGTATCGGGGAGAGCTCCTACAATGAGCAGTTCTTC. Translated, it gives CASSIGESSYNEQFF.